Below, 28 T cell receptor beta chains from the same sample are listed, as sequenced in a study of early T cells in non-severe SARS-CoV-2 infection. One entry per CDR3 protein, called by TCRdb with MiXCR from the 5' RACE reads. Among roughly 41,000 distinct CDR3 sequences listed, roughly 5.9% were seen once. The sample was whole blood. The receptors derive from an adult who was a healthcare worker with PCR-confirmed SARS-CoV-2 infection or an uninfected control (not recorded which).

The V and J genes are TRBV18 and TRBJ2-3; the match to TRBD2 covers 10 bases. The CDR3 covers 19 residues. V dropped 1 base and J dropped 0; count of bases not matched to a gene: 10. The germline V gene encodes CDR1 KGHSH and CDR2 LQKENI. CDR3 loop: CASSPRRASGGASTDTQYF. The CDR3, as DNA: TGTGCCAGCTCACCACGAAGGGCTAGCGGGGGAGCTAGCACAGATACGCAGTATTTT.

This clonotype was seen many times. As DNA, the CDR3 is TGTGCCAGCAGCCTTGGGCTAGCGGGGGGACAAGAGACCCAGTACTTC. Encoded protein: CASSLGLAGGQETQYF. The chain combines TRBV7-3 with TRBJ2-5; 11 bases are a match to TRBD2. The junction had 7 bases not matched to a gene; V was cut back by 5 bases and J by 2 bases. There are 16 residues in the CDR3. Per the germline V gene, CDR1 is SGHTA and CDR2 is FQGTGA.

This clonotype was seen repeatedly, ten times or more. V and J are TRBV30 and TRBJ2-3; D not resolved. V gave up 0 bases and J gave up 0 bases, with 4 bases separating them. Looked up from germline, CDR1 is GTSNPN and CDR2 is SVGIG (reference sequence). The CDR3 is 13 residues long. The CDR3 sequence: CAWSVHSTDTQYF. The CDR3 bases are TGTGCCTGGAGTGTCCATAGCACAGATACGCAGTATTTT. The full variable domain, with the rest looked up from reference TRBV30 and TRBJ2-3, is SQTIHQWPATLVQPVGSPLSLECTVEGTSNPNLYWYRQAAGRGLQLLFYSVGIGQISSEVPQNLSASRPQDRQFILSSKKLLLSDSGFYLCAWSVHSTDTQYFGPGTRLTVL.

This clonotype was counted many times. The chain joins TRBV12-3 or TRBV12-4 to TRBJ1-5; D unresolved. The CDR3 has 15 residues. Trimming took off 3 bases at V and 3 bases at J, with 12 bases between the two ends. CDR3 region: CASSLYGSTNQPQHF. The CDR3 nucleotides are TGTGCCAGCAGTTTGTATGGGTCAACCAATCAGCCCCAGCATTTT.

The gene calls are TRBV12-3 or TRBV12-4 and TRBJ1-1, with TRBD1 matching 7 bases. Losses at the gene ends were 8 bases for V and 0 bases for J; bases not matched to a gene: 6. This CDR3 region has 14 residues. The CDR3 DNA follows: TGTGCCAGCGGCCCGACAGGGCTGAACACTGAAGCTTTCTTT. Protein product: CASGPTGLNTEAFF.

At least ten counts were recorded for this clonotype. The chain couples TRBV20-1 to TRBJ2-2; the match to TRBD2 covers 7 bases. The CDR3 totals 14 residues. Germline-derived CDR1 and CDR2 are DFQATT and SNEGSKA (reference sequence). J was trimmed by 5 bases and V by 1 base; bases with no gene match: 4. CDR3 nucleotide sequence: TGCAGTGCTAGAGGGACTAGGAAAACCGGGGAGCTGTTTTTT. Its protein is CSARGTRKTGELFF.

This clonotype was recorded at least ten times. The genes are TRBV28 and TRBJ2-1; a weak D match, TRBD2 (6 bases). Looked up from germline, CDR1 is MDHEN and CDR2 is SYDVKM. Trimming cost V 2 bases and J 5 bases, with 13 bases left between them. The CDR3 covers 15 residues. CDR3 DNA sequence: TGTGCCAGCAGTTTAGGAGGGTCCAGGGACAATGAGCAGTTCTTC. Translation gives CASSLGGSRDNEQFF.

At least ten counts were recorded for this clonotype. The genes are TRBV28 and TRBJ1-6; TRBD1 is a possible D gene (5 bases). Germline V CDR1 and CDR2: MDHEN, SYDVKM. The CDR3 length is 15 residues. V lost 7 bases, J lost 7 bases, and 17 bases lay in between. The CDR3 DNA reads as TGTGCCAGCACCCTGAGATCCGGGGGGAATTCACCCCTCCACTTT. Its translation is CASTLRSGGNSPLHF.

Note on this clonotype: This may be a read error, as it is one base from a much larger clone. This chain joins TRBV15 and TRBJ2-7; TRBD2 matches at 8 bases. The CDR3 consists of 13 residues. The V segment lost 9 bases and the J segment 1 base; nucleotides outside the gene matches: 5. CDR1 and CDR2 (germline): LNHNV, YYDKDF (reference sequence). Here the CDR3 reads CATSGEKSYEQYF. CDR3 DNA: TGTGCCACTAGCGGGGAGAAGTCCTACGAGCAGTACTTC.

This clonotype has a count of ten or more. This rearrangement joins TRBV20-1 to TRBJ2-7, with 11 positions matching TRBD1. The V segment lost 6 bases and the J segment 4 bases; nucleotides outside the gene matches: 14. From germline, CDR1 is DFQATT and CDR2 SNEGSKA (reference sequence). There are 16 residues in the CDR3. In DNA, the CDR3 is TGCAGTGCAGCCCCTGGACAGGGGGCATTTGGGTACGAGCAGTACTTC. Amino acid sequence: CSAAPGQGAFGYEQYF.

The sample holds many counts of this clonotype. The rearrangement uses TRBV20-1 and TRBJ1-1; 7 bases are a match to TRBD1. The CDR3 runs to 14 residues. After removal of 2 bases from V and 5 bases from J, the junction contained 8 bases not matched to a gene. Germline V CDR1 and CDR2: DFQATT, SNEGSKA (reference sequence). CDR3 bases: TGCAGTGCTAGATCCCGGACAGGAGGGACTGAAGCTTTCTTT. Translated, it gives CSARSRTGGTEAFF.

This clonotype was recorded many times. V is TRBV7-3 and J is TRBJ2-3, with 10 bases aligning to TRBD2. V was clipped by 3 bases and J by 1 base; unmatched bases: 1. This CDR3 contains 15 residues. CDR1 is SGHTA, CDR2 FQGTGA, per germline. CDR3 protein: CASSFGTSGTDTQYF. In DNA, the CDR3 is TGTGCCAGCAGCTTCGGGACTAGCGGCACAGATACGCAGTATTTT.

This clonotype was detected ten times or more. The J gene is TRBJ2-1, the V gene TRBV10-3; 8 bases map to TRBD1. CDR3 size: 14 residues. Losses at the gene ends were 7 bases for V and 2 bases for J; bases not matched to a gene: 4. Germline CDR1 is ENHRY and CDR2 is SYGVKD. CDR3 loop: CAITRTGTYNEQFF. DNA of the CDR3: TGTGCCATCACGAGGACAGGGACCTACAATGAGCAGTTCTTC.

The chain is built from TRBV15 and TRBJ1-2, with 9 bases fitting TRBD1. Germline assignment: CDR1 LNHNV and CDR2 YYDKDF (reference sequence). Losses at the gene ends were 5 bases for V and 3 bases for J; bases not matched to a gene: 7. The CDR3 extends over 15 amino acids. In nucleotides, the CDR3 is TGTGCCACCAGCGAGAACAGGGGGCTCTACTATGGCTACACCTTC. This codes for CATSENRGLYYGYTF.

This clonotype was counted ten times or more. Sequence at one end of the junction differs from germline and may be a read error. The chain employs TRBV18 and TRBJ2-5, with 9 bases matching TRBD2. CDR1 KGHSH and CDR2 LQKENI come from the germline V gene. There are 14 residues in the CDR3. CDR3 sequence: CASSPEISGSPSDF. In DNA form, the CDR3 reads TGTGCCAGCTCACCCGAAATTAGCGGGAGCCCCTCGGACTTC. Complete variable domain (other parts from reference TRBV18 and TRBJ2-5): NAGVMQNPRHLVRRRGQEARLRCSPMKGHSHVYWYRQLPEEGLKFMVYLQKENIIDESGMPKERFSAEFPKEGPSILRIQQVVRGDSAAYFCASSPEISGSPSDFGPGTRLLVL.

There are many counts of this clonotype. CDR3 amino acids: CASSLNQPQHF. CDR3 in DNA: TGTGCCAGCAGTCTTAATCAGCCCCAGCATTTT. The V gene is TRBV12-3 or TRBV12-4, the J gene TRBJ1-5; D is ambiguous. V lost 5 bases and J 4 bases, leaving 3 bases between the germline ends. The CDR3 sequence is 11 residues long.

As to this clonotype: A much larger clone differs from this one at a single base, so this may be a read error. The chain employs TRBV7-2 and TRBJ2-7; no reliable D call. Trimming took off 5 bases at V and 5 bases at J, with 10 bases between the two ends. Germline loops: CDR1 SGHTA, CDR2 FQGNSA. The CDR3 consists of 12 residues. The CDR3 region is CASSPDQNEQYF. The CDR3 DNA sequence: TGTGCCAGCAGCCCTGACCAGAACGAGCAGTACTTC.

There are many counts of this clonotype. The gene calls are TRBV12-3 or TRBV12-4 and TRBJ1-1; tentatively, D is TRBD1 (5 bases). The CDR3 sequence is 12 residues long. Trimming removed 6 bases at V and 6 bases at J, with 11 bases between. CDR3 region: CASRGRNPEAFF. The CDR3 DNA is TGTGCCAGCAGGGGACGCAACCCTGAAGCTTTCTTT.

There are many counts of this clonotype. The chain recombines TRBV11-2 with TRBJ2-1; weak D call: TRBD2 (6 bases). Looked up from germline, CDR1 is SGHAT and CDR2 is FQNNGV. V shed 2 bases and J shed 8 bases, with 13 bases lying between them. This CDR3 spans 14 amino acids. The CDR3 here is CASSLRLEADEQFF. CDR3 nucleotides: TGTGCCAGCAGCTTACGACTAGAAGCGGATGAGCAGTTCTTC.

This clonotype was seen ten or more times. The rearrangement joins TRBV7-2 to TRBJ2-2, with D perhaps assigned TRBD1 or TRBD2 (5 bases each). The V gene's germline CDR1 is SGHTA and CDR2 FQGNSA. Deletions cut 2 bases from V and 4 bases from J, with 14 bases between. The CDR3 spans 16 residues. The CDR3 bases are TGTGCCAGCAGCTTATTAGGGACGGGTGGCACCGGGGAGCTGTTTTTT. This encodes CASSLLGTGGTGELFF.

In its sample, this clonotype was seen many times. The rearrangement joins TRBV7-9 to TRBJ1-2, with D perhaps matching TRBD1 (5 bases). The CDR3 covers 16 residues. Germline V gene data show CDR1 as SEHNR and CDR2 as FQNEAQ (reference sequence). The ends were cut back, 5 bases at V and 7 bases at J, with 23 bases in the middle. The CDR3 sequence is CASSAALAAGGIGYTF. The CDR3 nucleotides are TGTGCCAGCAGCGCCGCATTAGCTGCGGGGGGTATTGGCTACACCTTC.

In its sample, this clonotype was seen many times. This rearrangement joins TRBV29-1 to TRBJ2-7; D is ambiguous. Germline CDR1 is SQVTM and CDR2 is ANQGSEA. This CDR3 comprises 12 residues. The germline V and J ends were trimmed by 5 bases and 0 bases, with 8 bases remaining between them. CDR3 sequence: CSVRTDSYEQYF. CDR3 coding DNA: TGCAGCGTTAGGACGGACTCCTACGAGCAGTACTTC.

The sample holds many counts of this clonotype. CDR3 DNA: TGTGCCAGCAGCTTAGAGGGACAGTTCTACGAGCAGTACTTC. This encodes CASSLEGQFYEQYF. The gene calls are TRBV7-9 and TRBJ2-7; TRBD1 aligns across 7 bases. Germline V gene data show CDR1 as SEHNR and CDR2 as FQNEAQ (reference sequence). V was pared by 1 base and J by 3 bases, with 3 bases of the junction left unmatched. The length of the CDR3 is 14 residues.

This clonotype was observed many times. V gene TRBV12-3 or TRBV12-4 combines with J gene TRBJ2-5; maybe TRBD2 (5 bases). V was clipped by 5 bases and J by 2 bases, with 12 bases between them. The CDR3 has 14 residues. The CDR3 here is CASSLPDSQETQYF. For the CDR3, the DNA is TGTGCCAGCAGTCTCCCGGACTCTCAAGAGACCCAGTACTTC.

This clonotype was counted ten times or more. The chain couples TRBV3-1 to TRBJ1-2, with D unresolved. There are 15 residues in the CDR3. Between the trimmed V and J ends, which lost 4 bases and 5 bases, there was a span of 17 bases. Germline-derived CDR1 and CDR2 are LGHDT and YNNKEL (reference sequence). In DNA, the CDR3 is TGTGCCAGCAGCCTCCACAGTGGGGAGAGTTATGGCTACACCTTC. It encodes CASSLHSGESYGYTF.

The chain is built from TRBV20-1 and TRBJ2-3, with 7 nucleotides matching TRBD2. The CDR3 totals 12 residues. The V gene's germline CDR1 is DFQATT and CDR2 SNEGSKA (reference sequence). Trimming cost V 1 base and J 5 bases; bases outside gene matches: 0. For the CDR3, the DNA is TGCAGTGCTAGAGGGGGGGGAGATACGCAGTATTTT. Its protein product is CSARGGGDTQYF.

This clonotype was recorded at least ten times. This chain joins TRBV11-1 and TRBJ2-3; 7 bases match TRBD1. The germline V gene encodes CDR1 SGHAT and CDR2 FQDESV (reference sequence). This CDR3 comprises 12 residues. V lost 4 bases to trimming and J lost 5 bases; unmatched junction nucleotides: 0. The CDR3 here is CASSYRGDTQYF. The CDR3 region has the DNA TGTGCCAGCAGCTACAGGGGAGATACGCAGTATTTT. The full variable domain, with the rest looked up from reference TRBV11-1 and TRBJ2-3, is EAEVAQSPRYKITEKSQAVAFWCDPISGHATLYWYRQILGQGPELLVQFQDESVVDDSQLPKDRFSAERLKGVDSTLKIQPAELGDSAMYLCASSYRGDTQYFGPGTRLTVL.

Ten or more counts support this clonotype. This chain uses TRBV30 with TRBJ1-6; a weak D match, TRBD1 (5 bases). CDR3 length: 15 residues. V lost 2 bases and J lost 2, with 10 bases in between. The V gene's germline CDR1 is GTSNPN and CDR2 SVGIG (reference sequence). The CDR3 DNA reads TGTGCCTGGAGTTCAGGGCGGACCTATAATTCACCCCTCCACTTT. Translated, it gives CAWSSGRTYNSPLHF.